Included here is one TCR beta chain sequence, with context. Its cognate antigen is unknown. The sample originates from a study of OX40 agonist ivuxolimab in advanced cancers. Looking at the study overall: The patients' treatment was ivuxolimab, an agonistic anti-OX40 (CD134) antibody. About 40% of patients had received prior checkpoint inhibitor therapy. Whole-study results and caveats: Clonal expansion by week 6 occurred in CD4+ and CD8+ blood T cells (at 0.1 to 3.0 mg/kg).

Trimming left V 0 bases short and J 4 bases short, with 4 bases between. The CDR3 consists of 12 residues. CDR1 and CDR2 (germline): SGHKS, YYEKEE (reference sequence). Clones were read by immunoSEQ multiplex PCR, and TCRdb kept only the in-frame ones, dropping some. The sample records roughly 48,000 clones, roughly 85% being singletons. Material: CD4+ or CD8+ T cells sorted from blood, obtained in a trial of the OX40 agonist ivuxolimab. The rearrangement uses TRBV5-5 and TRBJ2-5; D unclear. The clonotype originates from an adult with an advanced solid tumor such as melanoma, head and neck, liver or kidney cancer. The CDR3 DNA is TGTGCCAGCAGCTTGGATTCAGAGACCCAGTACTTC. This encodes CASSLDSETQYF. Filled out from reference TRBV5-5 and TRBJ2-5, the complete variable domain reads DAGVTQSPTHLIKTRGQQVTLRCSPISGHKSVSWYQQVLGQGPQFIFQYYEKEERGRGNFPDRFSARQFPNYSSELNVNALLLGDSALYLCASSLDSETQYFGPGTRLLVL.